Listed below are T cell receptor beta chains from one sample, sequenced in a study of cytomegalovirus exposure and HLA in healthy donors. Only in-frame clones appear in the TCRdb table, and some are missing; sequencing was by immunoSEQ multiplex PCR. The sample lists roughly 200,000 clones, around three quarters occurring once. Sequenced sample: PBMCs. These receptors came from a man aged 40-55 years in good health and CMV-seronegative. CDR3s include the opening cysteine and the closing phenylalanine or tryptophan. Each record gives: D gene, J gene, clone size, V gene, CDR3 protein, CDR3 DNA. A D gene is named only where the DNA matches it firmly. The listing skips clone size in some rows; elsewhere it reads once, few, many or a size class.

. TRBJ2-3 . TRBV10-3 CASSARTDTQYF TGTGCCAGTAGCGCACGCACAGATACGCAGTATTTT
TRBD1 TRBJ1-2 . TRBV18 CASSPNRGRDGYTF TGTGCCAGCTCACCGAACAGGGGAAGGGATGGCTACACCTTC
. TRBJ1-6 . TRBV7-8 CAGGSLNSPLHF TGTGCCGGTGGGAGTCTGAATTCACCCCTCCACTTT
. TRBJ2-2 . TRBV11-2 CASSSSGELFF TGTGCCAGCAGTTCTTCCGGGGAGCTGTTTTTT
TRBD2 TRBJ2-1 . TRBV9 CASSGGLAGVWDEQFF TGTGCCAGCAGCGGGGGACTAGCGGGGGTTTGGGATGAGCAGTTCTTC
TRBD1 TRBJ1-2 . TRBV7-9 CASSPGRQGENYGYTF TGTGCCAGCAGCCCGGGGAGACAGGGGGAGAACTATGGCTACACCTTC
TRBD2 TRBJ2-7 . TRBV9 CASSVDGSGIYEQYF TGTGCCAGCAGCGTAGATGGGAGCGGGATTTACGAGCAGTACTTC
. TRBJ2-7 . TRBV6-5 CASSYSSAGAPYEQYF TGTGCCAGCAGTTACTCGTCGGCGGGGGCGCCGTACGAGCAGTACTTC
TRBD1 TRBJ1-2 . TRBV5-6 CAMSRGRVWRGGYTF TGTGCCATGTCCAGGGGGCGCGTTTGGAGGGGAGGCTACACCTTC
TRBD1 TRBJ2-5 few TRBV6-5 CASSPDRDRETQYF TGTGCCAGCAGCCCTGACAGGGACAGAGAGACCCAGTACTTC
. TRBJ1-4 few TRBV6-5 CASSLARNEKLFF TGTGCCAGCAGTTTGGCGCGGAATGAAAAACTGTTTTTT
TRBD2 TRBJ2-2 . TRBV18 CASSPQREDPGELFF TGTGCCAGCTCACCCCAACGGGAGGATCCCGGGGAGCTGTTTTTT
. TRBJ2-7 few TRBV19 CASSIGTAGEQYF TGTGCCAGTAGTATAGGCACCGCAGGAGAGCAGTACTTC
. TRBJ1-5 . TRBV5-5 CASSLQGANQPQHF TGTGCCAGCAGCTTACAGGGAGCCAATCAGCCCCAGCATTTT
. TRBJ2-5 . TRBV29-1 CSVEGGEETQYF TGCAGCGTTGAAGGCGGGGAAGAGACCCAGTACTTC
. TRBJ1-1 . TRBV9 CASSVGPVTEAFF TGTGCCAGCAGCGTAGGGCCAGTGACTGAAGCTTTCTTT